The 20 T cell receptor beta chains given below trace back to one sample, sequenced in a study of blood T cells in healthy people across ages. A sample-barcoded 5' primer and a J-beta primer mix were used in a second PCR of roughly 6 to 11 cycles. TCRdb called the 5' RACE reads again in MiXCR, with one record for every CDR3 protein. This table has about 760,000 distinct CDR3 sequences, around 25% appearing once. This sample also belongs to another study, concerning T cells of mothers and their children.

Specimen: blood. The receptors here all came from a boy younger than 18 in good health.

The chain uses TRBV5-1 and TRBJ2-7, with 16 bases lining up with TRBD2. V dropped 4 bases and J dropped 10; count of bases not matched to a gene: 11. Germline V gives CDR1 SGHRS, CDR2 YFSETQ. The CDR3 is 16 amino acids. The CDR3 protein is CASSQTPGLAGGPQYF. The CDR3 DNA sequence: TGCGCCAGCAGCCAAACCCCGGGACTAGCGGGAGGGCCACAGTACTTC.

CDR3 residues: CASSELDPVGAFF. CDR3 in DNA: TGTGCCAGCAGTGAGTTAGACCCGGTTGGCGCTTTCTTT. The chain links TRBV2 to TRBJ1-1; no clear D gene. The germline V and J ends were trimmed by 3 bases and 11 bases, with 16 bases remaining between them. This CDR3 region has 13 residues. Germline values: CDR1 SNHLY, CDR2 FYNNEI.

The rearrangement joins TRBV9 to TRBJ1-4, with a tentative D call TRBD1 (5 bases). Per the germline V gene, CDR1 is SGDLS and CDR2 is YYNGEE. The CDR3 runs 13 residues. Trimming stripped 0 bases from V and 8 bases from J, with 8 bases between. The CDR3 spells CASSVDRGEKLFF. For the CDR3, the DNA is TGTGCCAGCAGCGTAGATCGGGGGGAAAAACTGTTTTTT. Looking up the rest from reference TRBV9 and TRBJ1-4 gives the full variable domain: DSGVTQTPKHLITATGQRVTLRCSPRSGDLSVYWYQQSLDQGLQFLIQYYNGEERAKGNILERFSAQQFPDLHSELNLSSLELGDSALYFCASSVDRGEKLFFGSGTQLSVL.

This clonotype was recorded a few times. CDR3 DNA sequence: TGTGCCAGCAGCACGGGCGGGATATACGGAACCTACGAGCAGTACTTC. This gives the protein CASSTGGIYGTYEQYF. The rearrangement links TRBV11-2 to TRBJ2-7; tentative D call: TRBD2 (6 bases). The CDR3 covers 16 residues. Germline V CDR1 and CDR2: SGHAT, FQNNGV. The V end lost 5 bases, the J end lost 2 bases, and 19 bases lay between the germline ends.

This clonotype was seen more than once but under ten times. The chain has TRBV10-3 and TRBJ1-2; 8 positions match TRBD1. The CDR3 contains 15 residues. CDR1 is ENHRY and CDR2 is SYGVKD in the germline V gene. Losses at the gene ends were 3 bases for V and 0 bases for J; bases not matched to a gene: 3. CDR3 protein: CAISEDRGSNYGYTF. The DNA for the CDR3 is TGTGCCATCAGTGAAGACAGGGGATCTAACTATGGCTACACCTTC.

V gene TRBV7-2 combines with J gene TRBJ2-6, with TRBD1 as a possible D gene (5 bases). V was cut by 5 bases and J by 3 bases, with 14 bases left in between. CDR1 and CDR2 from the germline V gene are SGHTA and FQGNSA. The CDR3 runs 16 residues. This CDR3 is CASSLGQLGGANVLTF. DNA for the CDR3: TGTGCCAGCAGCCTAGGACAATTAGGTGGGGCCAACGTCCTGACTTTC.

This clonotype was picked up a small number of times. V gene TRBV12-3 or TRBV12-4 combines with J gene TRBJ2-3; D is possibly TRBD1 (5 bases). Trimming removed 2 bases from V and 2 bases from J, with 17 bases in between. The CDR3 is 17 amino acids. The CDR3 nucleotides read TGTGCCAGCAGTTTAATATCGACAGTCCTACTCACAGATACGCAGTATTTT. Protein: CASSLISTVLLTDTQYF.

The chain couples TRBV12-5 to TRBJ1-1; no clear D. The CDR3 has 15 amino acids. The V end lost 5 bases, the J end lost 5 bases, and 18 bases lay between the germline ends. The V gene's germline CDR1 is LGHNT and CDR2 FRNRAP. The CDR3 nucleotides are TGTGCTAGTGGTACGAGTCTTGGGGAAAAGACTGAAGCTTTCTTT. Amino acids: CASGTSLGEKTEAFF. Combining the CDR3 with reference TRBV12-5 and TRBJ1-1 gives the whole variable domain DARVTQTPRHKVTEMGQEVTMRCQPILGHNTVFWYRQTMMQGLELLAYFRNRAPLDDSGMPKDRFSAEMPDATLATLKIQPSEPRDSAVYFCASGTSLGEKTEAFFGQGTRLTVV.

This clonotype was seen more than once but under ten times. J is TRBJ1-4 and V is TRBV7-2; no clear D. The CDR3 length is 15 residues. Between the trimmed V and J ends, which lost 1 base and 0 bases, there was a span of 6 bases. CDR1 is SGHTA and CDR2 is FQGNSA in the germline V gene. Here the CDR3 reads CASSLEKATNEKLFF. CDR3 nucleotide sequence: TGTGCCAGCAGCTTAGAAAAGGCAACTAATGAAAAACTGTTTTTT.

This clonotype has a count of ten or more. The CDR3 here is CASSLPAGELFF. DNA of the CDR3: TGTGCCAGCAGCTTGCCAGCCGGGGAGCTGTTTTTT. The gene calls are TRBV5-6 and TRBJ2-2; D remains unclear. The CDR3 consists of 12 residues. Germline V gene data show CDR1 as SGHDT and CDR2 as YYEEEE. Trimming shortened V by 1 base and J by 6 bases, and 4 bases separated the two germline ends.

The table lists this clonotype with a count of one. This chain joins TRBV20-1 and TRBJ2-3; the D is unclear. Germline V gene sequence: CDR1 DFQATT, CDR2 SNEGSKA (reference sequence). The CDR3 runs 12 residues. With 0 bases removed from V and 6 bases from J, the gap between germline ends came to 7 bases. This CDR3 is CSARDRLDTQYF. The CDR3 DNA sequence: TGCAGTGCTAGAGATCGCTTGGATACGCAGTATTTT.

This clonotype turned up a few times. V and J are TRBV4-2 and TRBJ2-5; either TRBD1 or TRBD2 may fit D (5 bases each). TRBJ2-1 matches the DNA end more closely, so the J call is doubtful. The CDR3 totals 15 residues. Germline V gives CDR1 LGHNA, CDR2 YNFKEQ. CDR3 bases: TGTGCCAGCGGCCGGGACGCCAACTCGGGCGATGAGCAGTTCTTC. Translated, it gives CASGRDANSGDEQFF.

The chain employs TRBV6-6 and TRBJ2-1; tentatively, D is TRBD2 (6 bases). Trimming took 5 bases from V and 0 from J, leaving 11 bases between them. This CDR3 has 15 residues. From germline, CDR1 is MNHNY and CDR2 SVGAGI (reference sequence). In DNA form, the CDR3 reads TGTGCCAGCAGTATACGGGGACTCTCCTACAATGAGCAGTTCTTC. It codes for CASSIRGLSYNEQFF.

This clonotype turned up a few times. This chain joins TRBV5-5 and TRBJ2-7; D ambiguous. CDR1 and CDR2 (germline): SGHKS, YYEKEE (reference sequence). The CDR3 extends over 14 amino acids. Trimming removed 2 bases at V and 1 base at J, with 10 bases between. The CDR3 is CASSFEDLSYEQYF. CDR3 bases: TGTGCCAGCAGCTTCGAGGACCTATCCTACGAGCAGTACTTC.

The sample holds a few counts of this clonotype. This chain connects TRBV6-1 to TRBJ2-3, with TRBD2 identical over 7 bases. The CDR3 runs to 15 residues. Per the germline V gene, CDR1 is MNHNS and CDR2 is SASEGT. The J segment lost 0 bases and the V segment lost 7 bases, leaving 7 bases of the junction unmatched. The CDR3 is CASTRGSGSTDTQYF. CDR3 coding DNA: TGTGCCAGCACTCGCGGGAGCGGGAGCACAGATACGCAGTATTTT.

This chain connects TRBV5-1 to TRBJ2-2, with a weak D call TRBD1 (6 bases). The CDR3 is 15 residues long. V shed 0 bases and J shed 8 bases, with 14 bases lying between them. Germline CDR1 reads SGHRS; CDR2 reads YFSETQ. The CDR3 DNA reads as TGCGCCAGCAGCTTGGCCGTGACCGGGACAGGGGAGCTGTTTTTT. Amino acids: CASSLAVTGTGELFF.

This clonotype was seen at least ten times. Relative to the germline gene, one junction end is altered; a read error may explain this. The rearrangement uses TRBV5-1 and TRBJ2-5, with 7 bases lining up with TRBD1. The germline V gene has CDR1 SGHRS and CDR2 YFSETQ. CDR3 length: 13 residues. CDR3 nucleotide sequence: TGTGCCAGCAGTGGGACAGACCAAGAGACCCAGTACTTC. It codes for CASSGTDQETQYF.

V usage is TRBV29-1 and J usage is TRBJ2-5; possibly TRBD2 for D (6 bases). Germline V gene lookup returns CDR1 SQVTM and CDR2 ANQGSEA. V lost 1 base and J lost 7, with 10 bases in between. The CDR3 runs 12 residues. This CDR3 is CSVEGGVGTQYF. In DNA, the CDR3 is TGCAGCGTTGAAGGGGGGGTTGGGACCCAGTACTTC.

The V call is TRBV28, the J call TRBJ2-7; D may be TRBD1 (5 bases). Trimming took off 1 base at V and 7 bases at J, with 8 bases between the two ends. Per the germline V gene, CDR1 is MDHEN and CDR2 is SYDVKM. The CDR3 totals 12 residues. CDR3 DNA: TGTGCCAGCAGTTTATTAGGGGAAGAGCAGTACTTC. It encodes CASSLLGEEQYF.

The chain links TRBV6-5 to TRBJ2-7, with a weak D call TRBD2 (5 bases). The V end was cut by 6 bases, the J end by 2 bases, with 17 bases between. Germline values: CDR1 MNHEY, CDR2 SVGAGI. The CDR3 runs to 15 residues. This CDR3 is CASSPFRDETYEQYF. The CDR3 bases are TGTGCCAGCAGCCCTTTTCGGGATGAAACCTACGAGCAGTACTTC.